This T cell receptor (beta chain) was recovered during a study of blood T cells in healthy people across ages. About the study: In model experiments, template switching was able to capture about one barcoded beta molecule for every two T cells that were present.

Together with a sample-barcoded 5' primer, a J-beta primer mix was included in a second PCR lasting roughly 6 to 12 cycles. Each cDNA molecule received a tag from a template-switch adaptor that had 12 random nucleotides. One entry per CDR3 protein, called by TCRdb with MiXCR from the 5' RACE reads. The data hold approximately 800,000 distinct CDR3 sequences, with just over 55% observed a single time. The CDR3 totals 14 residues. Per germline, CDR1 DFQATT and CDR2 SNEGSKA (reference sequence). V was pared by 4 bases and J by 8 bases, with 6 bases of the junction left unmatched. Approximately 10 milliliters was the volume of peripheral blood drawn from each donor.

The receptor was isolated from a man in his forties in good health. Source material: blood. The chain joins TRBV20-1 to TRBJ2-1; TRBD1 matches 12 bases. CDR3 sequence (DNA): TGCAGTGCTACCGGGACAGGGGGCGAGGATGAGCAGTTCTTC. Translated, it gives CSATGTGGEDEQFF.